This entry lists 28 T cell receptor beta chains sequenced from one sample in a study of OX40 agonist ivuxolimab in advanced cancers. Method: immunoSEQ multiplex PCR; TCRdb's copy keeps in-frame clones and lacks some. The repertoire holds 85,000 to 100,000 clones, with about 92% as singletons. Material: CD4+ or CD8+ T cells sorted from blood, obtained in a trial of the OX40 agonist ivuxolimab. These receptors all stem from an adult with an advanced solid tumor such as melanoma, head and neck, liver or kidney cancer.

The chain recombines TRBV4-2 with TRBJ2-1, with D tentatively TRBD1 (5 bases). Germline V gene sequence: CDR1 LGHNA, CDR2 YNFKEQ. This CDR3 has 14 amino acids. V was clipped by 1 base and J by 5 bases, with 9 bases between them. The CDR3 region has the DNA TGTGCCAGCAGCCAAGGTCAGGGTAACAATGAGCAGTTCTTC. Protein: CASSQGQGNNEQFF.

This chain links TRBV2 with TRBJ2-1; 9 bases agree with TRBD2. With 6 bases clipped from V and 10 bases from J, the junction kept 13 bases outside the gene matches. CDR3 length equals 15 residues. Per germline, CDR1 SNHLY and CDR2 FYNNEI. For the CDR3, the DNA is TGTGCCAGCAGCTGGGGACTAGCATTTACTGTGGAGCAGTTCTTC. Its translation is CASSWGLAFTVEQFF.

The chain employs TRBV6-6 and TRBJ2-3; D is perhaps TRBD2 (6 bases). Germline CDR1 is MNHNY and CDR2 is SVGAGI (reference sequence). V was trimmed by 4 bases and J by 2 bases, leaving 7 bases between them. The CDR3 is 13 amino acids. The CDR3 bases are TGTGCCAGCAGTTGGGGGGTCACAGATACGCAGTATTTT. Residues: CASSWGVTDTQYF.

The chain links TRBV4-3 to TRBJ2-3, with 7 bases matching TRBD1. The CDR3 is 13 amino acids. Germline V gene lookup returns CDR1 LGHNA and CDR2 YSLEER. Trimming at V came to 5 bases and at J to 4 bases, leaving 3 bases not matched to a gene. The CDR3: CASSAQGSDTQYF. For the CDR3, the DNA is TGCGCCAGCAGCGCACAGGGGTCAGATACGCAGTATTTT.

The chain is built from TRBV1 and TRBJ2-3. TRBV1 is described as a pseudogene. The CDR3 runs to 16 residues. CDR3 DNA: TGCACCAGCAGCCATCCGGCAGTCCAGATAGGAGATACGCAGTATTTT. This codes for CTSSHPAVQIGDTQYF.

CDR3 DNA sequence: TGTGCCAGCTCACCCCCAGGGGGAGCTAACACTGAAGCTTTCTTT. It codes for CASSPPGGANTEAFF. The J gene is TRBJ1-1, the V gene TRBV18; 7 bases match TRBD1. Per the germline V gene, CDR1 is KGHSH and CDR2 is LQKENI. The CDR3 length is 15 residues. Trimming at V came to 3 bases and at J to 2 bases, leaving 6 bases not matched to a gene.

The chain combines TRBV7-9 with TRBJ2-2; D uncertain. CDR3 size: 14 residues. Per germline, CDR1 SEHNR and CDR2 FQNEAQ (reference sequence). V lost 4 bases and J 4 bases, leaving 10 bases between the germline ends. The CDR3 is CASSSGSGTGELFF. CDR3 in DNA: TGTGCCAGCAGCTCCGGATCAGGCACCGGGGAGCTGTTTTTT.

The CDR3 region is CASSLGTGVNEQFF. The CDR3 coding sequence is TGTGCCAGCAGCTTGGGGACAGGGGTCAATGAGCAGTTCTTC. V and J are TRBV5-4 and TRBJ2-1; 9 bases match TRBD1. The CDR3 is made up of 14 amino acids. Germline trimming cut 0 bases from V and 6 bases from J; bases unmatched to any gene: 1. Per germline, CDR1 SGHNT and CDR2 YYREEE (reference sequence).

The CDR3 DNA is TGTGCCAGCGGACTAGCGGGAGGGCCTTGGGGAACAGATACGCAGTATTTT. Translation gives CASGLAGGPWGTDTQYF. The chain employs TRBV25-1 and TRBJ2-3; 15 nucleotides agree with TRBD2. The germline V gene has CDR1 MGHDK and CDR2 SYGVNS. The trim removed 8 bases at V and 3 bases at J, leaving 9 bases unmatched. This CDR3 is built from 17 residues.

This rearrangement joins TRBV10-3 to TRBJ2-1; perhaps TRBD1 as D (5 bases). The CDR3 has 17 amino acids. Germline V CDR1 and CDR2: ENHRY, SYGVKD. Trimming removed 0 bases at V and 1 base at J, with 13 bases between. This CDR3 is CAISESPGQRSYNEQFF. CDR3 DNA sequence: TGTGCCATCAGTGAGTCCCCAGGGCAAAGATCCTACAATGAGCAGTTCTTC.

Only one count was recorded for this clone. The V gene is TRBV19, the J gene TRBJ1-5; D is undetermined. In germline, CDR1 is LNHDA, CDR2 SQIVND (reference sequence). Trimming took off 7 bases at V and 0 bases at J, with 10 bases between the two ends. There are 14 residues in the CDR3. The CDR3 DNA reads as TGTGCCAGTAACGACGGATATAGCAATCAGCCCCAGCATTTT. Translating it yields CASNDGYSNQPQHF. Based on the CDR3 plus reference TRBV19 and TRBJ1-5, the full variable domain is DGGITQSPKYLFRKEGQNVTLSCEQNLNHDAMYWYRQDPGQGLRLIYYSQIVNDFQKGDIAEGYSVSREKKESFPLTVTSAQKNPTAFYLCASNDGYSNQPQHFGDGTRLSIL.

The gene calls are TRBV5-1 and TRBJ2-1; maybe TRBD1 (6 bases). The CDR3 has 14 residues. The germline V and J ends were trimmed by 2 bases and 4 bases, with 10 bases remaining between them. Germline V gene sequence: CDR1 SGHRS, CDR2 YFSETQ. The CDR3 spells CASSLQTGYNEQFF. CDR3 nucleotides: TGCGCCAGCAGCTTACAGACAGGTTACAATGAGCAGTTCTTC.

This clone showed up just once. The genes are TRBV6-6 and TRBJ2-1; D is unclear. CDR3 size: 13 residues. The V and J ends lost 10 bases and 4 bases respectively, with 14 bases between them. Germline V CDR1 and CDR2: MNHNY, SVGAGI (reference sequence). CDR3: CANSLDQYNEQFF. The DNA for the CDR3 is TGTGCCAACTCCTTGGACCAATACAATGAGCAGTTCTTC.

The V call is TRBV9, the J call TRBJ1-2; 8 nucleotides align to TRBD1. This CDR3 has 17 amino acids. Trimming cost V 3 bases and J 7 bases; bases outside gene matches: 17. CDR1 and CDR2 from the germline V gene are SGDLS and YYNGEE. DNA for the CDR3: TGTGCCAGCAGCGCTTCCGGGACAGGATATCTTTGGGGTGGCTACACCTTC. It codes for CASSASGTGYLWGGYTF.

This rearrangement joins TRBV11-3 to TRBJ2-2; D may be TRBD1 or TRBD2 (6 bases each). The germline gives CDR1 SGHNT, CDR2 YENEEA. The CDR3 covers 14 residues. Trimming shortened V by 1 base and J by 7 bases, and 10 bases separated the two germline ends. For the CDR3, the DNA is TGTGCCAGCAGCTTAGGGGGGGCTGTCGGGGAGCTGTTTTTT. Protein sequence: CASSLGGAVGELFF.

CDR3 nucleotides: TGTGCCAGCAGCCCGAGGGGACCTAGGGATGAGCAGTTCTTC. Translated, it gives CASSPRGPRDEQFF. The rearrangement joins TRBV11-3 to TRBJ2-1; possibly TRBD1 or TRBD2 for D (5 bases each). Germline CDR1 SGHNT, CDR2 YENEEA. V was pared by 5 bases and J by 8 bases, with 16 bases between. There are 14 residues in the CDR3.

CDR3 bases: TGCAGCGTTGAAGATCGGGGCAGGGGGGCTTTCTTT. It is translated as CSVEDRGRGAFF. This rearrangement joins TRBV29-1 to TRBJ1-1; 7 bases agree with TRBD1. Losses at the gene ends were 0 bases for V and 11 bases for J; bases not matched to a gene: 6. The CDR3 sequence is 12 residues long. The germline gives CDR1 SQVTM, CDR2 ANQGSEA.

This CDR3 is CASSLAAITDTQYF. The DNA of the CDR3 is TGTGCCAGCAGCTTAGCGGCGATCACAGATACGCAGTATTTT. The chain employs TRBV11-2 and TRBJ2-3, with unresolved D. The CDR3 loop spans 14 amino acids. The germline V gene encodes CDR1 SGHAT and CDR2 FQNNGV. V was shortened by 1 base and J by 2 bases, with 7 bases between the two germline ends.

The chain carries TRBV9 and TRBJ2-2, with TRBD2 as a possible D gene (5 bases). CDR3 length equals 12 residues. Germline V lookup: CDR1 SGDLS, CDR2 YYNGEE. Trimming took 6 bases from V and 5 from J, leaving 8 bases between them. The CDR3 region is CASTRETGELFF. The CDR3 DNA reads TGTGCCAGCACGAGGGAAACCGGGGAGCTGTTTTTT.

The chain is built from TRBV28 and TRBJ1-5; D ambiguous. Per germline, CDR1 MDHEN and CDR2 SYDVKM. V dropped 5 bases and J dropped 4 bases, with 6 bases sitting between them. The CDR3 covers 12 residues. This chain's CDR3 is CASSPDNQPQHF. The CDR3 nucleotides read TGTGCCAGCAGTCCCGATAATCAGCCCCAGCATTTT.

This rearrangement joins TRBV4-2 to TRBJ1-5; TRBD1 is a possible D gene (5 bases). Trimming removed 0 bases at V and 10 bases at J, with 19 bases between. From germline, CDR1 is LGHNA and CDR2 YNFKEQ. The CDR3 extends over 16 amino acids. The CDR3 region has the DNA TGTGCCAGCAGCCAAGATGGAGCGGAACGGGGGAAACCCCAGCATTTT. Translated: CASSQDGAERGKPQHF.

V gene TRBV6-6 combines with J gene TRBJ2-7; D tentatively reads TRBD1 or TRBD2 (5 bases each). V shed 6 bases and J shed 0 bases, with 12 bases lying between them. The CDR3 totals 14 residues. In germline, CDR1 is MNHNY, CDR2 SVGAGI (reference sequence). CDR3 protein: CASRTGTYSYEQYV. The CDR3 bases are TGTGCCAGCAGAACCGGGACCTACTCCTACGAGCAGTACGTC.

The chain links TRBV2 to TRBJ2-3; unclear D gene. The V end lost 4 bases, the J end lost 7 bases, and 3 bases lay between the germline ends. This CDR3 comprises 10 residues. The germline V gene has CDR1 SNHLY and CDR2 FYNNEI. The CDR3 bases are TGTGCCAGCAGTGCGAATACGCAGTATTTT. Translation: CASSANTQYF.

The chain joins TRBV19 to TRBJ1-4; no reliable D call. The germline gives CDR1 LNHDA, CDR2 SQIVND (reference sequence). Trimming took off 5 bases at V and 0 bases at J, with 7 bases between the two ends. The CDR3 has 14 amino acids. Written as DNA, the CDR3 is TGTGCCAGTAGTTTTGGTGCAACTAATGAAAAACTGTTTTTT. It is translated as CASSFGATNEKLFF.

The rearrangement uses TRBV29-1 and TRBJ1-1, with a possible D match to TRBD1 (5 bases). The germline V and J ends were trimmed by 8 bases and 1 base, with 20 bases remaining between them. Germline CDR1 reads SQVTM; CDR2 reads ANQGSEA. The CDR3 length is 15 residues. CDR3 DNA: TGCAGCTCTGAACCCGCGGGGACGGGGAACACTGAAGCTTTCTTT. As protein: CSSEPAGTGNTEAFF.

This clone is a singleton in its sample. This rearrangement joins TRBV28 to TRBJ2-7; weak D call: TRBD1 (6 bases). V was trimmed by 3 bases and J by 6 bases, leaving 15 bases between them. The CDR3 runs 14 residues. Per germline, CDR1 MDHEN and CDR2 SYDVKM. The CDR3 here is CASSLRTVSSEQYF. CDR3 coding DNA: TGTGCCAGCAGTTTGCGGACAGTGTCGTCCGAGCAGTACTTC.

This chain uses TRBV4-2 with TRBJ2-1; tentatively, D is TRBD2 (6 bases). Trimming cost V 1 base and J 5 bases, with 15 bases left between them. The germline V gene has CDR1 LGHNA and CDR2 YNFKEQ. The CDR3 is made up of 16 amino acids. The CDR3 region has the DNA TGTGCCAGCAGCCAAGTGGGGCGGGAAATGAACAATGAGCAGTTCTTC. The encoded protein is CASSQVGREMNNEQFF.

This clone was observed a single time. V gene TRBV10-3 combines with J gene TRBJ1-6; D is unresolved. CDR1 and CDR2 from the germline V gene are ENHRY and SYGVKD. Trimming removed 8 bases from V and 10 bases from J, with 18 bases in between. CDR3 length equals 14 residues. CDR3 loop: CAIRATTFPSPLHF. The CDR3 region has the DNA TGTGCCATCCGAGCCACTACATTCCCCTCACCCCTCCACTTT.